Each of the 24 T cell receptor beta chains below was sequenced from the same sample in a study of T cell repertoires in cytomegalovirus infection. TCRdb ran MiXCR on the reads and lists one entry per CDR3 protein. The sample shows under 90,000 distinct CDR3 sequences, approximately 45% of them seen only once. These receptors' antigens are unknown. The specimen was CD8+ T cells from cultured PBMCs, collected from culture after CMV antigen stimulation. The receptors here all came from a human donor in good health (CMV status not recorded). Some clones in this sample may be carry-over from other donors' samples.

This clonotype was detected a few times. The V and J genes are TRBV11-2 and TRBJ2-3; D unclear. V was cut by 1 base and J by 4 bases, with 12 bases left in between. The CDR3 extends over 15 amino acids. Germline CDR1 SGHAT, CDR2 FQNNGV. The CDR3 coding sequence is TGTGCCAGCAGCTTAGGCTCGGTCAAGGCAGATACGCAGTATTTT. Protein sequence: CASSLGSVKADTQYF.

This chain uses TRBV4-2 with TRBJ2-6; possible D gene TRBD1, 6 bases. Trimming took 7 bases from V and 2 from J, leaving 15 bases between them. This CDR3 is built from 16 residues. CDR1 and CDR2 from the germline V gene are LGHNA and YNFKEQ. CDR3 nucleotide sequence: TGTGCCAGCACTCAGGTGGGGGCAGCTGGGGCCAACGTCCTGACTTTC. Encoded protein: CASTQVGAAGANVLTF.

The rearrangement joins TRBV4-2 to TRBJ1-2; weak D call: TRBD1 (5 bases). Trimming took 4 bases from V and 6 from J, leaving 15 bases between them. The CDR3 is 14 amino acids. The V gene's germline CDR1 is LGHNA and CDR2 YNFKEQ. CDR3 nucleotides: TGTGCCAGCAGCCCGACAGAAGGTTCGGATGGCTACACCTTC. Protein product: CASSPTEGSDGYTF.

The rearrangement links TRBV28 to TRBJ2-1; 7 bases line up with TRBD2. Judging by the DNA end, TRBJ2-7 fits better; the J call may be wrong. The CDR3 consists of 15 residues. The germline V gene has CDR1 MDHEN and CDR2 SYDVKM. CDR3 bases: TGTGCCAGCAGTTTAGAGGGCGGGAGTCTCAATGAGCAGTACTTC. Encoded protein: CASSLEGGSLNEQYF.

This clonotype was found once. J is TRBJ2-1 and V is TRBV6-6; D gene unclear. Trimming left V 2 bases short and J 3 bases short, with 5 bases between. The CDR3 length is 13 residues. Germline values: CDR1 MNHNY, CDR2 SVGAGI (reference sequence). The CDR3 coding sequence is TGTGCCAGCAGTTACAGGGACTACAATGAGCAGTTCTTC. Its translation is CASSYRDYNEQFF.

V gene TRBV5-1 combines with J gene TRBJ2-1; D is perhaps TRBD1 or TRBD2 (5 bases each). The ends were cut back, 0 bases at V and 10 bases at J, with 14 bases in the middle. CDR3 size: 14 residues. Germline CDR1 SGHRS, CDR2 YFSETQ. CDR3 protein: CASSLGGEQGEQFF. Here the CDR3 DNA reads TGCGCCAGCAGCTTGGGTGGGGAGCAGGGAGAGCAGTTCTTC. Based on the CDR3 plus reference TRBV5-1 and TRBJ2-1, the full variable domain is KAGVTQTPRYLIKTRGQQVTLSCSPISGHRSVSWYQQTPGQGLQFLFEYFSETQRNKGNFPGRFSGRQFSNSRSEMNVSTLELGDSALYLCASSLGGEQGEQFFGPGTRLTVL.

This clonotype occurred a few times. The chain recombines TRBV7-9 with TRBJ1-4, with D perhaps matching TRBD1 (6 bases). The CDR3 sequence is 17 residues long. V lost 5 bases and J lost 4, with 20 bases in between. Germline V CDR1 and CDR2: SEHNR, FQNEAQ (reference sequence). The DNA of the CDR3 is TGTGCCAGCAGCACACGGGCAGATCGAGGGGGTAATGAAAAACTGTTTTTT. It specifies CASSTRADRGGNEKLFF.

For this clonotype: This could be a read error, since a much larger clone is one nucleotide away. V and J are TRBV7-6 and TRBJ2-5; 8 bases fit TRBD2. Germline CDR1 and CDR2: SGHVS and FNYEAQ. This CDR3 contains 16 residues. Here the CDR3 reads CASSLEWREAGETPYF. The CDR3 DNA follows: TGTGCCAGCAGCTTAGAGTGGCGGGAGGCGGGAGAGACCCCGTACTTC. Based on the CDR3 plus reference TRBV7-6 and TRBJ2-5, the full variable domain is GAGVSQSPRYKVTKRGQDVALRCDPISGHVSLYWYRQALGQGPEFLTYFNYEAQQDKSGLPNDRFSAERPEGSISTLTIQRTEQRDSAMYRCASSLEWREAGETPYFGPGTRLLVL.

The chain links TRBV7-6 to TRBJ2-3, with 11 nucleotides matching TRBD2. This CDR3 region has 16 residues. V shed 8 bases and J 6 bases; nucleotides not matched to a gene: 13. The germline V gene encodes CDR1 SGHVS and CDR2 FNYEAQ. The CDR3: CASSGTSGTRGDTQYF. The CDR3, as DNA: TGTGCCAGCTCCGGGACTAGCGGCACCCGGGGGGATACGCAGTATTTT.

The rearrangement uses TRBV7-6 and TRBJ1-6, with 7 bases aligning to TRBD1. The CDR3 has 14 amino acids. Per the germline V gene, CDR1 is SGHVS and CDR2 is FNYEAQ. With 5 bases clipped from V and 9 bases from J, the junction kept 7 bases outside the gene matches. The CDR3 region is CASSEGGGGSPLHF. As DNA, the CDR3 is TGTGCCAGCAGCGAAGGGGGCGGCGGTTCACCCCTCCACTTT.

CDR3 amino acids: CASDNGGRFGEQFF. The CDR3 region has the DNA TGCGCCAGCGATAACGGGGGGAGGTTTGGTGAGCAGTTCTTC. The gene calls are TRBV4-1 and TRBJ2-1; 7 positions match TRBD2. The CDR3 is 14 residues long. Unmatched junction bases numbered 13, after V lost 8 bases and J lost 9 bases. Germline CDR1 and CDR2: MGHRA and YSYEKL.

CDR3 sequence (DNA): TGTGCCAGCAGTGAAATGGCGGCGACTACAGAGACCCAGTACTTC. This encodes CASSEMAATTETQYF. J is TRBJ2-5 and V is TRBV2; a possible D gene is TRBD2 (5 bases). Trimming took 2 bases from V and 4 from J, leaving 14 bases between them. Looked up from germline, CDR1 is SNHLY and CDR2 is FYNNEI. The CDR3 is 15 amino acids.

The chain links TRBV27 to TRBJ1-4, with a weak D call TRBD1 (6 bases). From germline, CDR1 is MNHEY and CDR2 SMNVEV (reference sequence). With 2 bases removed from V and 6 bases from J, the gap between germline ends came to 10 bases. This CDR3 has 14 residues. The CDR3 sequence: CASSLVQGHEKLFF. DNA for the CDR3: TGTGCCAGCAGTTTAGTACAGGGCCATGAAAAACTGTTTTTT.

This chain connects TRBV12-3 or TRBV12-4 to TRBJ2-7, with D perhaps TRBD1 or TRBD2 (5 bases each). The CDR3 contains 15 residues. Deletions cut 4 bases from V and 0 bases from J, with 13 bases between. CDR3 nucleotides: TGTGCCAGCAGTTGGGACGGTGCGAGCTCCTACGAGCAGTACTTC. The encoded protein is CASSWDGASSYEQYF.

This clonotype was observed a handful of times. The J gene is TRBJ1-2, the V gene TRBV6-5; 9 nucleotides align to TRBD1. V gave up 11 bases and J gave up 4 bases; unmatched junction bases: 5. Germline CDR1 is MNHEY and CDR2 is SVGAGI. The CDR3 contains 12 residues. CDR3 nucleotide sequence: TGTGCCGCAGGGGACAGGGCCTATGGCTACACCTTC. This translates into CAAGDRAYGYTF.

As regards this clonotype: A read error may produce the germline difference seen at one junction end. The J gene is TRBJ2-3, the V gene TRBV7-2; D unclear. The V gene's germline CDR1 is SGHTA and CDR2 FQGNSA. This CDR3 spans 18 amino acids. The CDR3 sequence is CASGLVVPHEESTDTQYF. The CDR3 nucleotides are TGTGCCAGCGGCTTAGTGGTACCTCACGAGGAGAGCACAGATACGCAGTATTTT.

J is TRBJ2-7 and V is TRBV7-9; D might be TRBD1 (5 bases). Trimming took off 6 bases at V and 0 bases at J, with 12 bases between the two ends. CDR3 length: 14 amino acids. Germline V gene data show CDR1 as SEHNR and CDR2 as FQNEAQ (reference sequence). DNA for the CDR3: TGTGCCAGCAGTACAGGTGAAAACTCCTACGAGCAGTACTTC. Its protein product is CASSTGENSYEQYF.

The J gene is TRBJ1-5, the V gene TRBV7-2; 7 bases match TRBD1. The germline CDR1 and CDR2 sequences are SGHTA and FQGNSA. V gave up 3 bases and J gave up 1 base; unmatched junction bases: 6. This CDR3 is built from 16 residues. The CDR3: CASSLRAGGSNQPQHF. DNA of the CDR3: TGTGCCAGCAGCTTGAGAGCAGGGGGGAGCAATCAGCCCCAGCATTTT.

The chain combines TRBV7-3 with TRBJ1-1, with a weak D call TRBD1 (6 bases). Germline V lookup: CDR1 SGHTA, CDR2 FQGTGA. Deletions cut 5 bases from V and 1 base from J, with 20 bases between. CDR3 length: 17 amino acids. Written as DNA, the CDR3 is TGTGCCAGCAGCCCCAATGGGGGGCTGGGGGGGAACACTGAAGCTTTCTTT. This encodes CASSPNGGLGGNTEAFF.

The chain recombines TRBV27 with TRBJ2-3; a weak D match, TRBD1 (6 bases). Trimming pared 5 bases from V and 5 bases from J, leaving 20 bases between. Germline CDR1 reads MNHEY; CDR2 reads SMNVEV (reference sequence). The CDR3 spans 16 residues. The DNA of the CDR3 is TGTGCCAGCAGTCAGCAGGGGCCCACTAGGAAAGATACGCAGTATTTT. The encoded protein is CASSQQGPTRKDTQYF.

The chain uses TRBV7-6 and TRBJ2-2, with no clear D. The CDR3 is 15 amino acids. Trimming cost V 3 bases and J 5 bases, with 13 bases left between them. Germline lookup yields CDR1 SGHVS and CDR2 FNYEAQ. In nucleotides, the CDR3 is TGTGCCAGCAGCTTTGCGGAGAGGAAGACCGGGGAGCTGTTTTTT. Amino acids: CASSFAERKTGELFF.

This rearrangement joins TRBV7-9 to TRBJ2-3; TRBD2 matches 7 bases. Trimming at V came to 5 bases and at J to 0 bases, leaving 26 bases not matched to a gene. This CDR3 region has 22 residues. In germline, CDR1 is SEHNR, CDR2 FQNEAQ (reference sequence). CDR3 in DNA: TGTGCCAGCAGCCCCCACTCGGCCAGCGGGACCCACCCAATCTCTAGCACAGATACGCAGTATTTT. Its translation: CASSPHSASGTHPISSTDTQYF.

This clonotype has only a few counts. This rearrangement joins TRBV28 to TRBJ2-7; D possibly uses TRBD1 or TRBD2 (5 bases each). CDR3 length: 16 residues. Germline V gives CDR1 MDHEN, CDR2 SYDVKM. V shed 3 bases and J shed 1 base, with 16 bases lying between them. The CDR3, as DNA: TGTGCCAGCAGTTTGGGAAACCGGGACCGATCCTACGAGCAGTACTTC. This codes for CASSLGNRDRSYEQYF.

The chain recombines TRBV7-9 with TRBJ1-2, with 9 bases that match TRBD1. The CDR3 contains 13 residues. V shed 11 bases and J 3 bases; nucleotides not matched to a gene: 7. Germline assignment: CDR1 SEHNR and CDR2 FQNEAQ (reference sequence). CDR3 sequence (DNA): TGTGCCTCGGGACAGGGTTTATACTATGGCTACACCTTC. Encoded protein: CASGQGLYYGYTF.